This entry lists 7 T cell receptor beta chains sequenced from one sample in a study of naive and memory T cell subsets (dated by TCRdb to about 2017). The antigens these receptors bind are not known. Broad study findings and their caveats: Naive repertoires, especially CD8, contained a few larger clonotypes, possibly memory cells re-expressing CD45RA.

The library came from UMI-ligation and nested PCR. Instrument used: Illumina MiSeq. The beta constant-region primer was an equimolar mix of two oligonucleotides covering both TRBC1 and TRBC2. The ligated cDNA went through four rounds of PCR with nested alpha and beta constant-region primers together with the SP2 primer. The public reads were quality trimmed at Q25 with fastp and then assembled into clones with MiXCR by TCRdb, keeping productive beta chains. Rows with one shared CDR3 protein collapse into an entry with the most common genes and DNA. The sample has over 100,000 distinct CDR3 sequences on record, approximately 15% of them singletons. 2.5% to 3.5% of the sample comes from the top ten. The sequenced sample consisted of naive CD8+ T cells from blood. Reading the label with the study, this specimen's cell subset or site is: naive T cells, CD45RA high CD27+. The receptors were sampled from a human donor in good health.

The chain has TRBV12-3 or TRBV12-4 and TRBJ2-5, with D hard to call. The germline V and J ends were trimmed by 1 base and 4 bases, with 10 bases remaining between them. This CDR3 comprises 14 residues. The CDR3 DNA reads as TGTGCCAGCAGTTTAGAAGTAGGGTTAGAGACCCAGTACTTC. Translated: CASSLEVGLETQYF.

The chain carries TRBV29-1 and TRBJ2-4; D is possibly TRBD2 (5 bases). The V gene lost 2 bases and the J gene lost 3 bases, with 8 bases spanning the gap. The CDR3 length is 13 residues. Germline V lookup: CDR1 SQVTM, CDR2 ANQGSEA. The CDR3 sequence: CSVELRDKNIQYF. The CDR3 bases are TGCAGCGTTGAACTCCGGGACAAAAACATTCAGTACTTC.

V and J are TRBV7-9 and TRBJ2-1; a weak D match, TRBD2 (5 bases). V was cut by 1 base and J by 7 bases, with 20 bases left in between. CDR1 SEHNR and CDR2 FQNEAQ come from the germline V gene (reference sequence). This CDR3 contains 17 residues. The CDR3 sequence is CASSLGGLGGRRNEQFF. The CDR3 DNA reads TGTGCCAGCAGCTTAGGTGGTCTTGGCGGGCGGAGGAATGAGCAGTTCTTC.

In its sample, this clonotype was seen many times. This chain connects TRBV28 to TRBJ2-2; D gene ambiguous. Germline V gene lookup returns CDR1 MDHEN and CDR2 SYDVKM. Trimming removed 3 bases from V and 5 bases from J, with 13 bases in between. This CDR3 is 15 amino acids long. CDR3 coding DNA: TGTGCCAGCAGTTTTAATGATTTCTCGACCGGGGAGCTGTTTTTT. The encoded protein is CASSFNDFSTGELFF.

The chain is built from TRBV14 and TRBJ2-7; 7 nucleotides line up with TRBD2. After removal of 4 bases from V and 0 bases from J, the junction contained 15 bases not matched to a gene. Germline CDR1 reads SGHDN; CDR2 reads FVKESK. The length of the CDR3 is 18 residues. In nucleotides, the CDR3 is TGTGCCAGCAGCCCGGGGACGGGGGTGCTAGCGGTCTCCTACGAGCAGTACTTC. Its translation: CASSPGTGVLAVSYEQYF. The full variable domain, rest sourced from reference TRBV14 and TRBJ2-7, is EAGVTQFPSHSVIEKGQTVTLRCDPISGHDNLYWYRRVMGKEIKFLLHFVKESKQDESGMPNNRFLAERTGGTYSTLKVQPAELEDSGVYFCASSPGTGVLAVSYEQYFGPGTRLTVT.

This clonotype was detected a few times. CDR3 amino acids: CASSSNGGGGTEQYF. The CDR3 DNA follows: TGTGCCAGCAGTTCCAATGGGGGCGGGGGTACCGAGCAGTACTTC. The rearrangement joins TRBV27 to TRBJ2-7; D perhaps matches TRBD2 (7 bases). V shed 4 bases and J shed 6 bases, with 19 bases lying between them. The CDR3 contains 15 residues. Germline CDR1 reads MNHEY; CDR2 reads SMNVEV (reference sequence).

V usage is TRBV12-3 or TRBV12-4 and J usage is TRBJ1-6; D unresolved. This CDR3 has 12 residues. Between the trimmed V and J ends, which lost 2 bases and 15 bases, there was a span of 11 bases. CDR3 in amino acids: CASSLSLSHLHF. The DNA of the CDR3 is TGTGCCAGCAGTTTATCTCTGTCGCACCTCCACTTT.